This paragraph reports one T cell receptor beta chain. What antigen it recognizes has not been identified. No qualities accompany the bases; no much larger clone lies one base away. The immunoSEQ kit was used, according to the manufacturer's recommendations, to generate TCR beta libraries from genomic DNA. To prepare libraries, a first multiplex PCR with proprietary primers was run, followed by a second PCR that added unique barcodes, and a bead cleanup was done after each round. A positive control reaction and a negative control reaction, both provided in the kit, were run with every batch of samples. The final libraries underwent checking on an Agilent 4200 TapeStation D1000 ScreenTape, volumetric pooling, and quantification by qPCR. Sequencing ran on an Illumina NextSeq500 with a MidOutput 150-cycle cartridge, using 156 Read1 and 15 Index1 cycles with kit custom primers. The pooled library was loaded at about 1 pM with around 20% PhiX control spiked in. As for how the authors treated the data: The vendor-processed data were analyzed in R, and a clonotype was defined as all T cells that share the same CDR3 nucleotide sequence. For clone abundance analyses, frequencies were normalized to the 10,000 most abundant clones per sample. Public T cell clones, which averaged fewer than five per sample, were removed prior to analysis. An abundance difference of at least 32-fold between compartments was the criterion for calling clonotypes tumor-enriched or baseline blood-enriched. A beta-binomial differential abundance model was used to identify clonotypes that expanded or contracted between blood time points. Tumor-blood repertoire similarity was measured with the Baroni-Urbani and Buser coefficient, and group comparisons used two-tailed Wilcoxon tests in R. TCRdb's version of the immuneACCESS table is confined to in-frame rearrangements and falls short of the full clone set. An unresolved V gene accounts for under half of the shortfall where checked; the remainder is of unknown origin. The V and J calls and clone size are taken from that table; D and trimming were inferred from the DNA. For this sample the table gives roughly 60,000 clones, of which roughly 79% were detected only once. The ten largest make up roughly 6.1% of the sample.

This record comes from a study of radiation and T cells in renal cell carcinoma (dated by TCRdb to the early 2020s). At the level of the whole study: The samples were drawn from a clinical trial, where primary renal cell carcinomas were treated with 15 Gy of stereotactic body radiation therapy and then removed by nephrectomy 4 weeks afterward. In total, fewer than 55 samples underwent TCR beta sequencing: around 25 tumors plus 27 peripheral blood samples. In the approximately 58 samples combined, some 4,000,000 unique CDR3 nucleotide sequences were found, encoding 3,000,000 or so unique CDR3 amino acid sequences.

V gives up 4 bases and J gives up 6 bases, and the segment between their germline ends measures 18 bases. Inclusive of the bounding cysteine and phenylalanine, the CDR3 is 15 residues long. The read is trimmed to its CDR3 DNA, 45 bases read in frame from base 1. Per the germline V gene, SGHRS is the CDR1 and YFSETQ is the CDR2. The study at large found these results: Tracking of blood repertoire dynamics stopped at approximately four weeks after treatment, with no follow-up past that point. Because pretreatment tumor biopsies were not available, the study could not determine whether clonotypes were already present within the tumor at baseline. The single-armed trial design could not address effects of radiation dose or scheduling on the TCR repertoire. In blood, the top tumor clonotypes increased from baseline to 2 weeks after radiation and then shrank by 4 weeks, which suggests a temporary expansion of tumor-resident clones.

Reading the label with the study, this specimen's time point is: blood 2 weeks post-SBRT. The meaning of the sample's treatment or condition label: 15 Gy SBRT to primary tumor, nephrectomy 4 weeks later. To follow tumor-enriched clonotypes, serial peripheral blood was collected from radiation-treated patients at baseline and at 2 weeks and 4 weeks after SBRT. Renal cell carcinoma with clear cell pathology was present in all patients. The QIAamp DNA Blood Mini Kit (Qiagen) was used to prepare genomic DNA for TCR sequencing. The analyses included just those samples that passed every quality control check.

The sequences come from blood, collected from a patient whose treatment included radiotherapy and nephrectomy. The clonotype originates from a man aged 60-69 years with renal cell carcinoma. The chain links TRBV5-1 with TRBJ2-3; a tentative D match to TRBD2 spans 6 bases. This receptor carries the CDR3 CASSALGDAGDTQYF. In nucleotide form, the sequence is TGCGCCAGCAGCGCCCTCGGGGACGCGGGGGATACGCAGTATTTT.